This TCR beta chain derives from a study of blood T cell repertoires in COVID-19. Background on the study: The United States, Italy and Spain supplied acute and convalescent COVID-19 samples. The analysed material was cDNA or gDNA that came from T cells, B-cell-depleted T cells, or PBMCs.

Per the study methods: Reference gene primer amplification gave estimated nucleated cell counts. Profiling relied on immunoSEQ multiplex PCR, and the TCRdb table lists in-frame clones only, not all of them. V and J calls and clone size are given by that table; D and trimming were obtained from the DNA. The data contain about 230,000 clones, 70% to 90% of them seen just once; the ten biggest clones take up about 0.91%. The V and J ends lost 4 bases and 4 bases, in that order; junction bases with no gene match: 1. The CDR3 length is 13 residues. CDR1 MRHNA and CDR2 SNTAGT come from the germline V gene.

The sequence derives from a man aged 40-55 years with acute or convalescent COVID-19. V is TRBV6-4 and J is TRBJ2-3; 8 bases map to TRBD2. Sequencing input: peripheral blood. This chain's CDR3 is CASSAGGPDTQYF. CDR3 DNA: TGTGCCAGCAGTGCGGGGGGGCCAGATACGCAGTATTTT.